Listed below are T cell receptor beta chains from one sample, sequenced in a study of CD8 T cells in Susac syndrome. TCRdb processed the immunoSEQ multiplex PCR reads anew with MiXCR; each CDR3 protein has one entry. The sample carries about 200,000 distinct CDR3 sequences, approximately 96% recorded once. The sample was CD4+ T cells from PBMCs. These receptors came from a human donor with multiple sclerosis. The CDR3 runs from the conserved cysteine through the conserved F or W. D genes are given only for firm matches. Clone size appears in some rows only: once, few, many, or a class for an expanded clone.

j_call: TRBJ2-3; d_call: -; v_call: TRBV12-3/TRBV12-4; clone_size: -; cdr3_nt: TGTGCCAGCAGTTCCCGCCCCACAGATACGCAGTATTTT; cdr3_aa: CASSSRPTDTQYF
j_call: TRBJ1-3; d_call: -; v_call: TRBV28; clone_size: -; cdr3_nt: TGTGCCAGCAGTTTATTGGGGGTATCTGGAAACACCATATATTTT; cdr3_aa: CASSLLGVSGNTIYF
j_call: TRBJ2-5; d_call: -; v_call: TRBV2; clone_size: -; cdr3_nt: TGTGCCAGCAGTGACGTGGCCCGAGAGACCCAGTACTTC; cdr3_aa: CASSDVARETQYF
j_call: TRBJ1-6; d_call: -; v_call: TRBV30; clone_size: -; cdr3_nt: TGTGCCTGGACGGGACGTAGTAATTCACCCCTCCACTTT; cdr3_aa: CAWTGRSNSPLHF
j_call: TRBJ1-5; d_call: -; v_call: TRBV20-1; clone_size: -; cdr3_nt: TGCAGTGCCCATCGGGGGGCGGATCAGCCCCAGCATTTT; cdr3_aa: CSAHRGADQPQHF
j_call: TRBJ2-5; d_call: -; v_call: TRBV20-1; clone_size: -; cdr3_nt: TGCAGTGCTAGACGGGACGCGGCCCTAGAGACCCAGTACTTC; cdr3_aa: CSARRDAALETQYF
j_call: TRBJ2-2; d_call: TRBD1; v_call: TRBV29-1; clone_size: -; cdr3_nt: TGCAGCGTTGGAGACAGGGGGAACACCGGGGAGCTGTTTTTT; cdr3_aa: CSVGDRGNTGELFF
j_call: TRBJ2-7; d_call: -; v_call: TRBV20-1; clone_size: -; cdr3_nt: TGCAGTGTGAAGCGGGCCCTCTCCTACGAGCAGTACTTC; cdr3_aa: CSVKRALSYEQYF
j_call: TRBJ1-5; d_call: -; v_call: TRBV12-3/TRBV12-4; clone_size: -; cdr3_nt: TGTGCCACCCAGTACAGGGAAGATCAGCCCCAGCATTTT; cdr3_aa: CATQYREDQPQHF
j_call: TRBJ2-7; d_call: TRBD1; v_call: TRBV10-3; clone_size: -; cdr3_nt: TGTGCCATCAGAGGACAGGGGGCAGTCGAGCAGTACTTC; cdr3_aa: CAIRGQGAVEQYF
j_call: TRBJ2-3; d_call: -; v_call: TRBV9; clone_size: -; cdr3_nt: TGTGCCAGCAGCGTCCGGGGGTCTAACACAGATACGCAGTATTTT; cdr3_aa: CASSVRGSNTDTQYF
j_call: TRBJ2-4; d_call: TRBD2; v_call: TRBV6-5; clone_size: -; cdr3_nt: TGTGCCAGCAGCCCTAGCGGGGTAAACATTCAGTACTTC; cdr3_aa: CASSPSGVNIQYF
j_call: TRBJ2-7; d_call: -; v_call: TRBV11-2; clone_size: -; cdr3_nt: TGTGCCAGCAGCTTAGATCTCGGGGCGTATCAGTACTTC; cdr3_aa: CASSLDLGAYQYF
j_call: TRBJ2-7; d_call: -; v_call: TRBV20-1; clone_size: once; cdr3_nt: TGCAGTGCTACCAAAAGCTCCTACGAGCAGTACTTC; cdr3_aa: CSATKSSYEQYF
j_call: TRBJ2-6; d_call: -; v_call: TRBV14; clone_size: -; cdr3_nt: TGTGCCAGCAGCCCTCCTGGGGCGGGGGCCAACGTCCTGACTTTC; cdr3_aa: CASSPPGAGANVLTF
j_call: TRBJ2-7; d_call: -; v_call: TRBV28; clone_size: -; cdr3_nt: TGTGCCAGCAAGGCACGGCAGGGGACCTACGAGCAGTACTTC; cdr3_aa: CASKARQGTYEQYF
j_call: TRBJ2-1; d_call: -; v_call: TRBV9; clone_size: -; cdr3_nt: TGTGCCAGCAGCCCGGGGACACCGGACTACAATGAGCAGTTCTTC; cdr3_aa: CASSPGTPDYNEQFF
j_call: TRBJ1-1; d_call: -; v_call: TRBV7-9; clone_size: -; cdr3_nt: TGTGCCAGCAGGACTCAGGAACCGAACACTGAAGCTTTCTTT; cdr3_aa: CASRTQEPNTEAFF
j_call: TRBJ2-5; d_call: -; v_call: TRBV5-1; clone_size: -; cdr3_nt: TGCGCCAGCAGCAGGAGTCAACGCCAAGAGACCCAGTACTTC; cdr3_aa: CASSRSQRQETQYF
j_call: TRBJ2-7; d_call: -; v_call: TRBV24-1; clone_size: few; cdr3_nt: TGTGCCACCAGTGCGTCGGGGGTGAGCGAGCAGTACTTC; cdr3_aa: CATSASGVSEQYF
j_call: TRBJ2-6; d_call: TRBD2; v_call: TRBV12-3/TRBV12-4; clone_size: -; cdr3_nt: TGTGCCAGCAGTCCCATGGGGGGGTTTAGTGGGGCCAACGTCCTGACTTTC; cdr3_aa: CASSPMGGFSGANVLTF
j_call: TRBJ1-1; d_call: -; v_call: TRBV15; clone_size: -; cdr3_nt: TGTGCCACCAGCAGAGAACACGTGAACACTGAAGCTTTCTTT; cdr3_aa: CATSREHVNTEAFF
j_call: TRBJ1-2; d_call: -; v_call: TRBV12-3/TRBV12-4; clone_size: -; cdr3_nt: TGTGCCAGCAGTTTATGGGAAGGGAACTATGGCTACACCTTC; cdr3_aa: CASSLWEGNYGYTF
j_call: TRBJ2-7; d_call: TRBD2; v_call: TRBV3-1; clone_size: -; cdr3_nt: TGTGCCAGCAGCCAAGGAAAGCGGGGGTCCTACGAGCAGTACTTC; cdr3_aa: CASSQGKRGSYEQYF
j_call: TRBJ2-7; d_call: -; v_call: TRBV12-3/TRBV12-4; clone_size: -; cdr3_nt: TGTGCCAGCAGGCGATCCGGGAGCGTCAAGTACTTC; cdr3_aa: CASRRSGSVKYF
j_call: TRBJ1-1; d_call: -; v_call: TRBV20-1; clone_size: -; cdr3_nt: TGCAGTGCCCCAGAAATAAACACTGAAGCTTTCTTT; cdr3_aa: CSAPEINTEAFF
j_call: TRBJ2-1; d_call: TRBD1; v_call: TRBV30; clone_size: -; cdr3_nt: TGTGCCTGTACACAGGGGGCGGCGGCCAATGAGCAGTTCTTC; cdr3_aa: CACTQGAAANEQFF
j_call: TRBJ2-1; d_call: TRBD2; v_call: TRBV20-1; clone_size: -; cdr3_nt: TGCAGTGCTAGAGCTCAGCGGGGGGGCTACAATGAGCAGTTCTTC; cdr3_aa: CSARAQRGGYNEQFF
j_call: TRBJ2-3; d_call: -; v_call: TRBV9; clone_size: -; cdr3_nt: TGTGCCAGCAGCGCCGCGTGGGGGGGGCCCACAGATACGCAGTATTTT; cdr3_aa: CASSAAWGGPTDTQYF
j_call: TRBJ2-5; d_call: -; v_call: TRBV20-1; clone_size: -; cdr3_nt: TGCAGTGCTAGAGATATGGGGGACCAAGAGACCCAGTACTTC; cdr3_aa: CSARDMGDQETQYF
j_call: TRBJ1-6; d_call: -; v_call: TRBV20-1; clone_size: -; cdr3_nt: TGCAGTGCTAGACCGCTAGGCCGGCTCGATAATAATTCACCCCTCCACTTT; cdr3_aa: CSARPLGRLDNNSPLHF
j_call: TRBJ1-2; d_call: -; v_call: TRBV9; clone_size: -; cdr3_nt: TGTGCCAGCAGCTTCCTCCCTGGGGGGCAGGGTGGGCTGACTGACTTCTATGGCTACACCTTC; cdr3_aa: CASSFLPGGQGGLTDFYGYTF
j_call: TRBJ2-1; d_call: -; v_call: TRBV15; clone_size: -; cdr3_nt: TGTGCCACCAGCAGGCGGGACAGCTACAATGAGCAGTTCTTC; cdr3_aa: CATSRRDSYNEQFF
j_call: TRBJ2-3; d_call: TRBD1; v_call: TRBV12-3/TRBV12-4; clone_size: -; cdr3_nt: TGTGCCAGCAGGACAGGGTTGACAGATACGCAGTATTTT; cdr3_aa: CASRTGLTDTQYF
j_call: TRBJ1-4; d_call: TRBD1; v_call: TRBV29-1; clone_size: -; cdr3_nt: TGCAGCGTTGAACAGGGGGCGACTAATGAAAAACTGTTTTTT; cdr3_aa: CSVEQGATNEKLFF
j_call: TRBJ2-3; d_call: -; v_call: TRBV28; clone_size: -; cdr3_nt: TGTGCCAGCGCTGAGACAGATACGCAGTATTTT; cdr3_aa: CASAETDTQYF
j_call: TRBJ1-1; d_call: -; v_call: TRBV20-1; clone_size: -; cdr3_nt: TGCAGTGCTGGGGGACTCACAACAGAAAGAGCCAACACTGAAGCTTTCTTT; cdr3_aa: CSAGGLTTERANTEAFF
j_call: TRBJ1-2; d_call: -; v_call: TRBV30; clone_size: -; cdr3_nt: TGTGCCTCAGGACGGAACTATGGCTACACCTTC; cdr3_aa: CASGRNYGYTF